This is a list of T cell receptor beta chains from one sample in a study of blood T cell repertoires in COVID-19. Data came from immunoSEQ multiplex PCR; TCRdb stores just in-frame clones and leaves some out. The sample has approximately 220,000 clones; roughly 85% are singletons. Sequencing input: PBMCs or T cells enriched from blood (not recorded which). The receptor set was obtained from a middle-aged man who had recovered from COVID-19. The CDR3 runs from the conserved cysteine through the conserved F or W. The order of the fields is clone size, D gene, V gene, J gene, CDR3 protein, CDR3 DNA. The D gene is left open where the match is weak. Clone size is stated in some rows and not others, as once, few, many or a class when expanded.

NA	NA	TRBV5-4	TRBJ1-1	CASSFAGVNTEAFF	TGTGCCAGCAGCTTCGCAGGGGTGAACACTGAAGCTTTCTTT
NA	TRBD2	TRBV28	TRBJ2-3	CASSLAGKVTDTQYF	TGTGCCAGCAGTCTAGCGGGAAAAGTCACAGATACGCAGTATTTT
NA	TRBD2	TRBV7-4	TRBJ2-1	CASSFSGLAGGYNEQFF	TGTGCCAGCAGCTTCTCCGGACTAGCGGGGGGGTACAATGAGCAGTTCTTC
NA	TRBD1	TRBV7-2	TRBJ2-7	CASSPPGRQGYYEQYF	TGTGCCAGCAGCCCACCAGGGAGACAGGGGTACTACGAGCAGTACTTC
NA	NA	TRBV20-1	TRBJ2-1	CSASSRHGVVSWYEQFF	TGCAGTGCTAGTAGTCGCCACGGAGTAGTTTCCTGGTATGAGCAGTTCTTC
NA	TRBD1	TRBV18	TRBJ2-1	CASSGGQGALYEQFF	TGTGCCAGCTCGGGTGGACAGGGGGCATTATATGAGCAGTTCTTC
NA	TRBD2	TRBV10-2	TRBJ2-1	CASSWVAGPKNEQFF	TGCGCCAGCAGTTGGGTAGCGGGACCGAAAAATGAGCAGTTCTTC
NA	TRBD1	TRBV7-8	TRBJ1-1	CASSHFRTGYMNTEAFF	TGTGCCAGCAGTCATTTTAGGACAGGGTACATGAACACTGAAGCTTTCTTT
NA	NA	TRBV14	TRBJ1-5	CASRLTTAPKDQPQHF	TGTGCCAGCAGACTTACGACAGCCCCCAAAGATCAGCCCCAGCATTTT
NA	TRBD2	TRBV5-1	TRBJ2-5	CASSAGLANPSVLETQYF	TGCGCCAGCAGCGCGGGACTAGCTAACCCATCCGTGTTAGAGACCCAGTACTTC
few	NA	TRBV18	TRBJ2-7	CASSPPLSGRGTYEQYF	TGTGCCAGCTCACCCCCTCTTTCCGGGAGAGGGACCTACGAGCAGTACTTC
NA	NA	TRBV2	TRBJ1-4	CASIGGRVTNEKLFF	TGTGCCAGCATCGGGGGGCGTGTGACTAATGAAAAACTGTTTTTT
NA	NA	TRBV12-3/TRBV12-4	TRBJ2-7	CASSLKGAYEQYF	TGTGCCAGCAGCCTCAAGGGGGCCTACGAGCAGTACTTC
NA	TRBD1	TRBV5-1	TRBJ2-1	CASSLLGQGGAVQFF	TGCGCCAGCAGCTTGCTTGGACAGGGAGGTGCGGTGCAGTTCTTC
NA	NA	TRBV28	TRBJ2-2	CASSLLTGELFF	TGTGCCAGCAGCCTTTTGACCGGGGAGCTGTTTTTT
many	NA	TRBV11-2	TRBJ1-6	CASSLAPAYNSPLHF	TGTGCCAGCAGCTTAGCCCCGGCCTATAATTCACCCCTCCACTTT
NA	TRBD2	TRBV27	TRBJ2-1	CASSSWTSGRGNEQFF	TGTGCCAGCAGTTCCTGGACTAGCGGGAGAGGAAATGAGCAGTTCTTC
NA	TRBD1	TRBV4-3	TRBJ2-7	CASSQDDRDYEQYF	TGCGCCAGCAGCCAAGATGACAGGGACTACGAGCAGTACTTC
NA	NA	TRBV23-1	TRBJ2-5	CASSQSMAEETQYF	TGCGCCAGCAGTCAATCGATGGCAGAAGAGACCCAGTACTTC
NA	TRBD1	TRBV28	TRBJ1-4	CASSLVTGVEKLFF	TGTGCCAGCAGTTTGGTAACAGGGGTCGAAAAACTGTTTTTT
NA	TRBD2	TRBV12-5	TRBJ2-1	CASGRLAGVYNEQFF	TGTGCTAGTGGTCGACTAGCGGGAGTGTACAATGAGCAGTTCTTC
NA	NA	TRBV28	TRBJ1-5	CASSLPQRQPQHF	TGTGCCAGCAGTTTACCCCAGCGTCAGCCCCAGCATTTT
NA	NA	TRBV7-9	TRBJ1-1	CASAALLNTEAFF	TGTGCCAGCGCTGCACTACTGAACACTGAAGCTTTCTTT
NA	TRBD1	TRBV18	TRBJ1-1	CASSPFGTGGTEAFF	TGTGCCAGCTCACCATTCGGGACAGGGGGCACTGAAGCTTTCTTT
NA	TRBD1	TRBV7-9	TRBJ1-4	CASSSGQGIEKLFF	TGTGCCAGCAGTTCCGGACAGGGAATCGAAAAACTGTTTTTT
NA	TRBD1	TRBV19	TRBJ1-6	CASSSTGEDSPLHF	TGTGCCAGTAGCTCAACAGGGGAGGACTCACCCCTCCACTTT
NA	TRBD1	TRBV28	TRBJ1-1	CASRRQGPTEAFF	TGTGCCAGCAGAAGACAGGGACCAACTGAAGCTTTCTTT
NA	NA	TRBV28	TRBJ2-7	CASSFGLGSYEQYF	TGTGCCAGCAGTTTCGGGTTAGGGAGCTACGAGCAGTACTTC
NA	TRBD1	TRBV5-4	TRBJ2-3	CASSRRGQGSADTQYF	TGTGCCAGCAGCAGGAGGGGACAGGGGAGTGCAGATACGCAGTATTTT
NA	NA	TRBV6-5	TRBJ1-2	CASSYNQGQKYGYTF	TGTGCCAGCAGCTACAATCAAGGACAGAAATATGGCTACACCTTC
NA	TRBD2	TRBV24-1	TRBJ2-1	CATTASGSVSYNEQFF	TGTGCCACCACGGCAAGCGGGAGCGTGTCCTACAATGAGCAGTTCTTC
NA	NA	TRBV20-1	TRBJ2-7	CSASPVTHVSYEQYF	TGCAGTGCTAGTCCCGTGACTCATGTCTCCTACGAGCAGTACTTC
NA	TRBD1	TRBV19	TRBJ2-3	CASSWTGGDTQYF	TGTGCCAGTAGCTGGACAGGGGGCGATACGCAGTATTTT
NA	TRBD1	TRBV3-1/TRBV3-2	TRBJ1-2	CASSRPGQGAPGYTF	TGTGCCAGCAGCCGCCCGGGACAGGGTGCGCCTGGCTACACCTTC
NA	NA	TRBV5-5	TRBJ2-3	CASSYQARSRYTDTQYF	TGTGCCAGCAGCTACCAAGCTAGGAGCAGATACACAGATACGCAGTATTTT
once	NA	TRBV15	TRBJ2-2	CATSPSQTGAGELFF	TGTGCCACCAGCCCATCACAGACGGGGGCCGGGGAGCTGTTTTTT
once	NA	TRBV13	TRBJ1-5	CASSLGQGRGDQHF	TGTGCCAGCAGCTTAGGCCAGGGAAGGGGTGACCAGCATTTT
NA	TRBD1	TRBV2	TRBJ1-6	CASSLGTGNSPLHF	TGTGCCAGCAGCCTCGGGACAGGAAATTCACCCCTCCACTTT
few	TRBD1	TRBV4-1	TRBJ2-7	CASSQQTGTGVSYEQYF	TGCGCCAGCAGCCAGCAAACCGGGACAGGGGTCTCCTACGAGCAGTACTTC
NA	NA	TRBV11-2	TRBJ1-2	CASSFGGAGGYTF	TGTGCCAGCAGCTTCGGCGGGGCAGGGGGCTACACCTTC
NA	TRBD1	TRBV6-1	TRBJ2-7	CASSDRDRGLYEQYF	TGTGCCAGCAGTGATCGGGACAGGGGCCTCTACGAGCAGTACTTC
NA	NA	TRBV10-1	TRBJ1-6	CASSESAGADSPLHF	TGCGCCAGCAGTGAGTCGGCAGGGGCGGATTCACCCCTCCACTTT
NA	TRBD2	TRBV3-1/TRBV3-2	TRBJ2-5	CASSPRMAGVRETQYF	TGTGCCAGCAGCCCCCGAATGGCGGGAGTGCGAGAGACCCAGTACTTC
NA	NA	TRBV11-3	TRBJ2-1	CASSSSSDEQFF	TGTGCCAGCAGCTCCTCTAGCGACGAGCAGTTCTTC
NA	NA	TRBV7-8	TRBJ1-4	CASSLGGRRTNEKLFF	TGTGCCAGCAGCTTGGGGGGGCGCAGAACTAATGAAAAACTGTTTTTT
NA	NA	TRBV7-2	TRBJ2-7	CASSLGAGLQYEQYF	TGTGCCAGCAGCCTAGGGGCGGGACTCCAATACGAGCAGTACTTC
few	NA	TRBV4-1	TRBJ1-1	CASSQAGVNTEAFF	TGCGCCAGCAGCCAAGCAGGGGTAAACACTGAAGCTTTCTTT
NA	TRBD2	TRBV5-1	TRBJ2-2	CASSLIAGGVGELFF	TGCGCCAGCAGCTTAATCGCGGGGGGCGTAGGGGAGCTGTTTTTT
NA	TRBD2	TRBV7-2	TRBJ2-1	CASSLALLASEQFF	TGTGCCAGCAGCTTAGCGCTACTAGCGAGTGAGCAGTTCTTC
NA	TRBD1	TRBV28	TRBJ1-6	CASSAPAGQGQGSPLHF	TGTGCCAGCAGTGCGCCCGCGGGACAGGGCCAAGGGTCACCCCTCCACTTT
NA	TRBD2	TRBV7-2	TRBJ2-1	CASSPVGLAGEEQFF	TGTGCCAGCAGCCCGGTGGGACTAGCGGGAGAGGAGCAGTTCTTC
NA	NA	TRBV19	TRBJ1-2	CASSEGSGGTLYGYTF	TGTGCCAGTAGTGAGGGGTCAGGCGGGACTCTCTATGGCTACACCTTC
NA	NA	TRBV10-1	TRBJ1-1	CASSESTRVTEAFF	TGCGCCAGCAGTGAGTCGACTCGGGTTACTGAAGCTTTCTTT
NA	TRBD1	TRBV27	TRBJ2-7	CASSLTHRGIDEQYF	TGTGCCAGCAGTTTAACGCACAGGGGTATCGACGAGCAGTACTTC
NA	NA	TRBV2	TRBJ2-7	CASSERYEQYF	TGTGCCAGCAGTGAACGGTACGAGCAGTACTTC
NA	TRBD2	TRBV11-2	TRBJ2-5	CASSLGSGTGETQYF	TGTGCCAGCAGCTTAGGTAGCGGGACGGGAGAGACCCAGTACTTC
NA	TRBD1	TRBV5-4	TRBJ2-7	CASSTGTGVYEQYF	TGTGCCAGCAGCACCGGGACAGGGGTCTACGAGCAGTACTTC